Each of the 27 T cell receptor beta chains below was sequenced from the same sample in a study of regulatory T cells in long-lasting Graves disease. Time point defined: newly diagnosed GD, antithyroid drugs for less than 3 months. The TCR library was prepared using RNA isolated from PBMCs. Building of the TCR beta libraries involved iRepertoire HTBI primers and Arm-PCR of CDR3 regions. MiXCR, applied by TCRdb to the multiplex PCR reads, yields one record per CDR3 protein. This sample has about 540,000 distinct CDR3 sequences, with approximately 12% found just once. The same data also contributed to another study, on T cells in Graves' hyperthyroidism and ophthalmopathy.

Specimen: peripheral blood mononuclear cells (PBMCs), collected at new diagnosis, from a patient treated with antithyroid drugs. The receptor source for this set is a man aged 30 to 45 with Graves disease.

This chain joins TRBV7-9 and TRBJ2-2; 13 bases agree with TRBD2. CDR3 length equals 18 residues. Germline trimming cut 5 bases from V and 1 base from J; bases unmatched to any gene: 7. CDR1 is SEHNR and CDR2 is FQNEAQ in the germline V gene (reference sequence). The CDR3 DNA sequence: TGTGCCAGCAGCCACGGGACTAGCGGGACGTTGAACACCGGGGAGCTGTTTTTT. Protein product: CASSHGTSGTLNTGELFF.

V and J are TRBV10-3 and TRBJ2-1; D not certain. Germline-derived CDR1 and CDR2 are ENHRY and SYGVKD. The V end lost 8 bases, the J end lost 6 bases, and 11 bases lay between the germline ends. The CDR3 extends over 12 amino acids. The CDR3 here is CAIALFINEQFF. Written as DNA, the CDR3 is TGTGCCATCGCACTTTTTATCAATGAGCAGTTCTTC.

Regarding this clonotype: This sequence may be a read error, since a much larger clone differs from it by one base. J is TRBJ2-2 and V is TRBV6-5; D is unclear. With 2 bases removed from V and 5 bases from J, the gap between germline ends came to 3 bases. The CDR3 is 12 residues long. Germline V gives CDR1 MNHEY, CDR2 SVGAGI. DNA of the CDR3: TGTGCCAGCAGTTACAGAACCGGGGAGCTGTTTTTT. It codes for CASSYRTGELFF.

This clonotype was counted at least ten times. The CDR3: CASSLGVGLRYGYTF. The DNA of the CDR3 is TGTGCCAGCAGCTTAGGGGTGGGCTTGCGCTATGGCTACACCTTC. The chain employs TRBV7-9 and TRBJ1-2; no clear D gene. The germline V gene encodes CDR1 SEHNR and CDR2 FQNEAQ (reference sequence). The V and J ends lost 1 base and 4 bases respectively, with 13 bases between them. The CDR3 totals 15 residues. The whole variable domain, filled in from reference TRBV7-9 and TRBJ1-2, reads DTGVSQNPRHKITKRGQNVTFRCDPISEHNRLYWYRQTLGQGPEFLTYFQNEAQLEKSRLLSDRFSAERPKGSFSTLEIQRTEQGDSAMYLCASSLGVGLRYGYTFGSGTRLTVV.

In DNA, the CDR3 is TGTGCTAGTGGTTTGGGCAGAGGGGCTCCCTACGAGCAGTACTTC. This sequence encodes CASGLGRGAPYEQYF. This chain connects TRBV12-5 to TRBJ2-7; either TRBD1 or TRBD2 may supply D (5 bases each). The CDR3 has 15 residues. Germline V gene lookup returns CDR1 LGHNT and CDR2 FRNRAP. V was pared by 1 base and J by 2 bases, with 12 bases between.

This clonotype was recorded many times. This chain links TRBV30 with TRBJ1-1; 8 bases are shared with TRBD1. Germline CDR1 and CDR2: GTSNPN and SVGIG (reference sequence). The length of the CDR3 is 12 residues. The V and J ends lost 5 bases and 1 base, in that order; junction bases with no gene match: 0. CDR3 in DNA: TGTGCCTGGGACAGGGGGAACACTGAAGCTTTCTTT. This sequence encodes CAWDRGNTEAFF.

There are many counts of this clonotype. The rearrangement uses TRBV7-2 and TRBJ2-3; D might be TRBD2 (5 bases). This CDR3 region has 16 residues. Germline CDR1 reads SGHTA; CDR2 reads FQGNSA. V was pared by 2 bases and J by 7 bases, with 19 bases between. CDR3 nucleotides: TGTGCCAGCAGCTTAAGTGGGAGTCGCCTATCAAATACGCAGTATTTT. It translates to CASSLSGSRLSNTQYF.

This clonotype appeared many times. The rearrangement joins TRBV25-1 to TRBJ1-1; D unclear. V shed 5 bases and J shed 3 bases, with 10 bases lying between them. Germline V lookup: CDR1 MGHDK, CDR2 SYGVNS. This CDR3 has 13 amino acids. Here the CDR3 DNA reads TGTGCCAGCAGTAAAACAGCCTACACTGAAGCTTTCTTT. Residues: CASSKTAYTEAFF.

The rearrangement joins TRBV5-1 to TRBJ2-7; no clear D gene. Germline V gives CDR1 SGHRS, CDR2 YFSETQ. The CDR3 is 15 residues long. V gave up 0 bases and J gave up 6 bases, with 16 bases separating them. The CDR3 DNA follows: TGCGCCAGCAGCTTGGAATTCGGGCTGAACTCCGAGCAGTACTTC. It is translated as CASSLEFGLNSEQYF.

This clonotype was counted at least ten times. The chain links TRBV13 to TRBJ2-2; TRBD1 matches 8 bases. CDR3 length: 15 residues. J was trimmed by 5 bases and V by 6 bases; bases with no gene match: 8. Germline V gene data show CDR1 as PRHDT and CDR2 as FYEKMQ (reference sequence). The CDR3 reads CASSERTGGTGELFF. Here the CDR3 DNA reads TGTGCCAGCAGTGAAAGAACAGGGGGAACCGGGGAGCTGTTTTTT.

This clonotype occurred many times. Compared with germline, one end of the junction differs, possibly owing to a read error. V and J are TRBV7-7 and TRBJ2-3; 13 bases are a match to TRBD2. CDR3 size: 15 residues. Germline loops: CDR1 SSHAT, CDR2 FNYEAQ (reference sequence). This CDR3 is CASSRLAGGSDTQYF. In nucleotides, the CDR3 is TGTGCTAGCAGCAGACTAGCGGGAGGATCCGATACGCAGTATTTT.

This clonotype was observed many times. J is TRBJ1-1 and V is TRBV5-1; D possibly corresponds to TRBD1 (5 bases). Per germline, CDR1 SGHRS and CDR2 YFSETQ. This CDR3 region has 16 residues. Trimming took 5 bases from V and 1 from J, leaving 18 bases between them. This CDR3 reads CASRMSPFGGNTEAFF. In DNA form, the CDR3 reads TGCGCCAGCAGAATGAGTCCGTTTGGGGGGAACACTGAAGCTTTCTTT.

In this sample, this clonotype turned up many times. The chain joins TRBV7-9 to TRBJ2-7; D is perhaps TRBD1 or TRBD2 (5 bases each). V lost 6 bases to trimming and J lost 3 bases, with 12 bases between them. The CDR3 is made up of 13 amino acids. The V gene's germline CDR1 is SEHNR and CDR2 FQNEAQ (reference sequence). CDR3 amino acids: CASRGTGYYEQYF. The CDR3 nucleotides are TGTGCCAGCAGGGGGACGGGTTACTACGAGCAGTACTTC.

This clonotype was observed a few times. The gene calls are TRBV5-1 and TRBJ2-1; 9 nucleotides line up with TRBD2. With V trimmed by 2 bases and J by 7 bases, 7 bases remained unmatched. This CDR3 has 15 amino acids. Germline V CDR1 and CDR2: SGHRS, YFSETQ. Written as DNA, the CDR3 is TGCGCCAGCAGCTTTTCCAGCGGGAGGACGAATGAGCAGTTCTTC. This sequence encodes CASSFSSGRTNEQFF.

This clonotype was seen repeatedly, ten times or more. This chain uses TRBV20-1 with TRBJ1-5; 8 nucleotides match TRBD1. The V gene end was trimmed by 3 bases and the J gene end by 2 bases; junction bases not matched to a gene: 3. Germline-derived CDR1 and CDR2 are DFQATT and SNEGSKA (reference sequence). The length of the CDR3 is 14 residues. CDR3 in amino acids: CSASKGQGNQPQHF. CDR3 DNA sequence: TGCAGTGCTAGCAAGGGACAGGGCAATCAGCCCCAGCATTTT.

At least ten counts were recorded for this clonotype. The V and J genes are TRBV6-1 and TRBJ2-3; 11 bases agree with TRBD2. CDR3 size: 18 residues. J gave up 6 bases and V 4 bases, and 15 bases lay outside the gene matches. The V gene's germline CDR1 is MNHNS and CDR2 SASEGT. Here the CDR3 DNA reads TGTGCCAGCAGTGTCGTAACCGGGACTAGCGGACCCCCCGATACGCAGTATTTT. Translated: CASSVVTGTSGPPDTQYF.

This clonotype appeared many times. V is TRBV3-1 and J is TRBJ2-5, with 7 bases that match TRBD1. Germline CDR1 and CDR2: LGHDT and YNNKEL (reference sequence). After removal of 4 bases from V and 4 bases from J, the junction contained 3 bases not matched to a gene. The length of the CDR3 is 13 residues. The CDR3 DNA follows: TGTGCCAGCAGCCCGGGACAGAGAGAGACCCAGTACTTC. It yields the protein CASSPGQRETQYF.

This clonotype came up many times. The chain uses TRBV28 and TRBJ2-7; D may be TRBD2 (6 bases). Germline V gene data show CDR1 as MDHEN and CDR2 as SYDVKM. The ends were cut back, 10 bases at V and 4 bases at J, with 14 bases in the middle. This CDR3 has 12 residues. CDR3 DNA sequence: TGTGCCATTGCGGCGGGGTCTTACGAGCAGTACTTC. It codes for CAIAAGSYEQYF.

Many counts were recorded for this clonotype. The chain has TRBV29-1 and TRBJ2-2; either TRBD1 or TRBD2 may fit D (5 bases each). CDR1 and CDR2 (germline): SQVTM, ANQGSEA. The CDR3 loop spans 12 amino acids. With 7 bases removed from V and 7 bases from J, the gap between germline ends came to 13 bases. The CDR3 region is CSAEGQGGELFF. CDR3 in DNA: TGCAGCGCAGAGGGGCAGGGCGGGGAGCTGTTTTTT.

CDR3 protein: CASSLAFRGQAGELFF. CDR3 coding DNA: TGTGCCAGCAGCTTAGCTTTCCGGGGACAGGCCGGGGAGCTGTTTTTT. The rearrangement links TRBV7-9 to TRBJ2-2; 8 nucleotides match TRBD1. The CDR3 has 16 amino acids. V lost 0 bases, J lost 6 bases, and 6 bases stayed unmatched. Germline V gives CDR1 SEHNR, CDR2 FQNEAQ (reference sequence).

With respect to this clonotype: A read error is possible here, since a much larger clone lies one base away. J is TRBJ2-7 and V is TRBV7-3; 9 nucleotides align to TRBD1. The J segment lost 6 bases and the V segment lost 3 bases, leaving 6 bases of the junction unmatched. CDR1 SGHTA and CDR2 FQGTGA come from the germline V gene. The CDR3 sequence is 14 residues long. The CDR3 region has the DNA TGTGCCAGCAGCTTCCTCTGGACAGGGGCCGAGCAGTACTTC. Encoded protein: CASSFLWTGAEQYF.

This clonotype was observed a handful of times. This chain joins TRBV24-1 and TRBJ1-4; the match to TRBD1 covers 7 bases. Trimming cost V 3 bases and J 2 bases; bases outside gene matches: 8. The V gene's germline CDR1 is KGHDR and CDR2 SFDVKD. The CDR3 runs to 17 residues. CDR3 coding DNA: TGTGCCACCAGTGATGCCGACAGGGTTGCGACTAATGAAAAACTGTTTTTT. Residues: CATSDADRVATNEKLFF.

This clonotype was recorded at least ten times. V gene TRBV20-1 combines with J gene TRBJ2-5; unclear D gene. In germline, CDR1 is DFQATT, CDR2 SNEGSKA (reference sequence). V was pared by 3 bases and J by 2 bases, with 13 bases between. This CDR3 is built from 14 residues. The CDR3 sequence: CSASDGLGQETQYF. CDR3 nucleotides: TGCAGTGCTAGTGACGGGTTGGGGCAAGAGACCCAGTACTTC.

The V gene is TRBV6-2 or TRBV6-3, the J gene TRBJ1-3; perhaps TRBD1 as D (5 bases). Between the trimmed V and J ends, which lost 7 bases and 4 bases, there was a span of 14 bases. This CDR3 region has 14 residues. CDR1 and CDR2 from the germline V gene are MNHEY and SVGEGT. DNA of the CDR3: TGTGCCAGCACCGAGAGGGGCAGCGGAAACACCATATATTTT. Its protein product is CASTERGSGNTIYF.

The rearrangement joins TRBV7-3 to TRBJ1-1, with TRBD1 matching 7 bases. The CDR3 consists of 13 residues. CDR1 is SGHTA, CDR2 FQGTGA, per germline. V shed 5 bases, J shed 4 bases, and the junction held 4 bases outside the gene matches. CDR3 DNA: TGTGCCAGCAGCGCAGACAGGGTCACTGAAGCTTTCTTT. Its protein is CASSADRVTEAFF.

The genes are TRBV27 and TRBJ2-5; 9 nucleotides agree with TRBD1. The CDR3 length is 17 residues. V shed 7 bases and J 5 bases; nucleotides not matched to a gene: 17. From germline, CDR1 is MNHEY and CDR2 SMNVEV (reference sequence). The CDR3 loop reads CASTPGQGLAPGETQYF. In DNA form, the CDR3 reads TGTGCCAGCACCCCGGGACAGGGCCTAGCGCCCGGGGAGACCCAGTACTTC.

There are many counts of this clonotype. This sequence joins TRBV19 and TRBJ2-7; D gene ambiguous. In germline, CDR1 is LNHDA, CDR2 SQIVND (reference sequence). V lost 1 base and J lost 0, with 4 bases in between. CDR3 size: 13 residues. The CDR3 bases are TGTGCCAGTAGTATAGGGACCTCCTACGAGCAGTACTTC. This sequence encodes CASSIGTSYEQYF.